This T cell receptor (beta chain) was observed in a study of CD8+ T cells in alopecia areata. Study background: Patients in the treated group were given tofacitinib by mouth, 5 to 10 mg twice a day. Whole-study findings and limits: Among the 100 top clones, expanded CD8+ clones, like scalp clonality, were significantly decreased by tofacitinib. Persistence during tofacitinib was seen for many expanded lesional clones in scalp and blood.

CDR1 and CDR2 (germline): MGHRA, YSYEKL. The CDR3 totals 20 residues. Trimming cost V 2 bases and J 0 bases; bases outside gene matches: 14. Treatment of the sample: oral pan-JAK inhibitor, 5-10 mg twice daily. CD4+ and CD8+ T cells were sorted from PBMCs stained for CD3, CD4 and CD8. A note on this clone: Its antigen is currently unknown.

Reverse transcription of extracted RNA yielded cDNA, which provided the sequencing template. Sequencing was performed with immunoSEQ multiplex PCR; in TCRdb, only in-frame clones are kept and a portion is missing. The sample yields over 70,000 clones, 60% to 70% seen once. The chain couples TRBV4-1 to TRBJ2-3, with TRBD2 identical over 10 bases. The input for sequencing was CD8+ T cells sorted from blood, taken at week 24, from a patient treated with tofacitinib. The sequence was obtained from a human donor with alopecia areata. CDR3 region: CASSQPPSGSRVTSTDTQYF. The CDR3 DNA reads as TGCGCCAGCAGCCAACCCCCTAGCGGGAGCAGGGTGACAAGCACAGATACGCAGTATTTT.